Detailed here is one T cell receptor beta chain. The antigen is not known. Here immunoSEQ multiplex PCR was the method, and the copy in TCRdb shows in-frame clones only, minus some. The sample lists 30,000 or so clones, roughly nine tenths occurring once. This sample was taken from a study of neoadjuvant nivolumab and ipilimumab in lung cancer. Study-level points and caveats: Resected tumors had greater TCR richness and clonality than uninvolved lung.

Germline CDR1 and CDR2: MNHNY and SVGAGI (reference sequence). CDR3 size: 12 residues. Trimming shortened V by 2 bases and J by 6 bases, and 7 bases separated the two germline ends. The chain couples TRBV6-6 to TRBJ1-1; D might be TRBD1 (6 bases). The sequencing here drew on peripheral blood, taken after neoadjuvant nivolumab, alone or with ipilimumab, at or shortly before surgery. This clonotype was sampled from an adult with non-small cell lung cancer. The CDR3 bases are TGTGCCAGCAGTTACGGGGGGCCTGAAGCTTTCTTT. Its protein product is CASSYGGPEAFF.